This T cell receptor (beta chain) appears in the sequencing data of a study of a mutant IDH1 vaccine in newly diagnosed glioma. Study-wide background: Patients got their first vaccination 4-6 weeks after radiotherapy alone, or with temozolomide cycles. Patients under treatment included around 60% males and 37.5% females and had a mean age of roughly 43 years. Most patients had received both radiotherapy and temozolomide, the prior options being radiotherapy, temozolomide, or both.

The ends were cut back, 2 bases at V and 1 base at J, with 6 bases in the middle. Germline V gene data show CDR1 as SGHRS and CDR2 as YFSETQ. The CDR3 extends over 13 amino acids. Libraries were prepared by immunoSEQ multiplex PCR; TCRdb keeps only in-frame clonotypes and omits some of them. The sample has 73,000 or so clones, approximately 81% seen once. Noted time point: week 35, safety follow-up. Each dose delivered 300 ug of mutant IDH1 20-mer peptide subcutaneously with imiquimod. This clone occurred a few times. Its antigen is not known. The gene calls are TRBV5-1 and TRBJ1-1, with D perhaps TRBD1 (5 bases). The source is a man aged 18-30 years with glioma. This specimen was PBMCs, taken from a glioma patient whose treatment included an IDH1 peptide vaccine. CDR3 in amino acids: CASSFGTNTEAFF. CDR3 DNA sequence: TGCGCCAGCAGCTTTGGGACGAACACTGAAGCTTTCTTT.